Below, one TCR beta chain is given with its context. There are 16 residues in the CDR3. Per the germline V gene, CDR1 is MNHEY and CDR2 is SMNVEV (reference sequence). The V segment lost 2 bases and the J segment 10 bases; nucleotides outside the gene matches: 9. In the authors' methods: Reference gene primer amplification gave nucleated cell count estimates. Data came from immunoSEQ multiplex PCR; TCRdb stores just in-frame clones and leaves some out. From that table come the V and J calls and clone size; the DNA was used to work out D and trimming. This sample carries about 250,000 clones, about 90% of them seen once, and the ten largest clones take roughly 1.4%. This specimen comes from a study of blood T cell repertoires in COVID-19.

The sample consisted of peripheral blood. This chain links TRBV27 with TRBJ1-6, with TRBD1 identical over 9 bases. The origin of this receptor is an older man with acute or convalescent COVID-19. The CDR3 coding sequence is TGTGCCAGCAGTTTAAGGGGGACAGGGAGGGCATCACCCCTCCACTTT. Protein: CASSLRGTGRASPLHF.